Listed here are 2 T cell receptor beta chains from one sample, sequenced in a study of spatial heterogeneity in lung cancer. These receptors have no known antigen. Study-wide points: Expanded alpha and beta TCR counts within tumors tracked tumor mutation counts.

The time point is: sample taken at primary tumor resection. TCRdb independently ran MiXCR on the 5' RACE reads; one entry per CDR3 protein. Of roughly 23,000 distinct CDR3 sequences listed, approximately 4.3% are singletons. The starting material was lung tumor tissue, obtained at surgery. These receptors came from a male donor with early-stage non-small cell lung cancer.

There are many counts of this clonotype. This sequence joins TRBV3-1 and TRBJ2-2, with TRBD1 identical over 10 bases. V was clipped by 4 bases and J by 5 bases; unmatched bases: 4. The CDR3 runs 15 residues. Per germline, CDR1 LGHDT and CDR2 YNNKEL (reference sequence). CDR3 region: CASSPRQGATGELFF. Written as DNA, the CDR3 is TGTGCCAGCAGCCCTCGACAGGGGGCAACCGGGGAGCTGTTTTTT.

This clonotype turned up a few times. The chain couples TRBV7-3 to TRBJ1-2, with D unresolved. This CDR3 is built from 13 residues. V was trimmed by 5 bases and J by 7 bases, leaving 14 bases between them. Germline CDR1 and CDR2: SGHTA and FQGTGA. CDR3 protein: CASSLSEGSGYTF. DNA of the CDR3: TGTGCCAGCAGCCTCTCGGAGGGCTCTGGCTACACCTTC.